This T cell receptor (beta chain) was identified during a study of PD-1 blockade in classical Hodgkin lymphoma. Study background: It was nivolumab at 3 mg/kg, given intravenously every 2 weeks, that patients received.

For this clone: What it recognizes is unknown.

The ends lost 5 bases at V and 3 bases at J; junction bases unmatched: 2. This CDR3 has 14 residues. Per the germline V gene, CDR1 is SGHRS and CDR2 is YFSETQ. Overall study results and limits: The causes of the repertoire differences, possibly disease activity or prior therapy, remain undefined. Baseline diversity was lower in partial responders and progressors than complete responders. CD4+ but not CD8+ TCR diversity rose significantly by C4D1.

Relapse was seen in all patients after autologous stem cell transplantation, and brentuximab vedotin exposure was variable. Profiling relied on immunoSEQ multiplex PCR, and the TCRdb table lists in-frame clones only, not all of them. The top ten hold 3.5% to 5% of the sample, which has roughly 17,000 clones, under 85% seen once. This sequence was found in a human donor with classical Hodgkin lymphoma. The chain is built from TRBV5-1 and TRBJ2-1; 10 bases fit TRBD1. The specimen comprised peripheral blood mononuclear cells (PBMCs), sampled at baseline. CDR3 region: CASSWTGGYNEQFF. CDR3 DNA: TGCGCCAGCAGTTGGACAGGGGGCTACAATGAGCAGTTCTTC.